This T cell receptor beta chain was sequenced for a study of a mutant IDH1 vaccine in newly diagnosed glioma. Study overall: Most patients had received both radiotherapy and temozolomide, the prior options being radiotherapy, temozolomide, or both.

As concerns this clone: The antigen is undetermined.

Generated by immunoSEQ multiplex PCR, the TCRdb table keeps only in-frame clones and is missing some. The repertoire holds tens of thousands of clones, with about 76% as singletons. Stated time point: week 35, safety follow-up. It was 300 ug of mutant IDH1 20-mer peptide that made up each vaccine dose, given with topical imiquimod. Eight vaccine doses were administered to patients at weeks 1, 3, 5, 7, 11, 15, 19 and 23. The CDR3 totals 12 residues. Trimming took 0 bases from V and 12 from J, leaving 9 bases between them. Germline V lookup: CDR1 MGHRA, CDR2 YSYEKL. The sequenced sample was PBMCs, obtained from a glioma patient whose treatment included an IDH1 peptide vaccine. The rearrangement links TRBV4-1 to TRBJ2-1, with D perhaps given as TRBD1 or TRBD2 (6 bases each). The sequence was collected from a middle-aged woman with glioma. Some clones in this sample may be carry-over from other donors' samples. The CDR3 DNA follows: TGCGCCAGCAGCCAAGAGTCGGGGGCGCAGTTCTTC. Translated: CASSQESGAQFF.